This T cell receptor (beta chain) was profiled in a study of blood T cell repertoires in COVID-19. The junction had 0 bases not matched to a gene; V was cut back by 3 bases and J by 7 bases. The CDR3 covers 14 residues. Germline V gene data show CDR1 as MRHNA and CDR2 as SNTAGT. Sequencing was performed with immunoSEQ multiplex PCR; in TCRdb, only in-frame clones are kept and a portion is missing. This table holds 15,000 to 20,000 clones, approximately 84% found once. The sequence came from a human donor with active COVID-19. The donor label of this sample is uncertain. The chain has TRBV6-4 and TRBJ1-6, with 10 bases that match TRBD1. The sample was peripheral blood. CDR3 bases: TGTGCCAGCAGTGAGGGACAGGGGAATTCACCCCTCCACTTT. This translates into CASSEGQGNSPLHF.